This TCR beta chain was identified during a study of CD8 T cells in Susac syndrome. This CDR3 is 16 amino acids long. The V segment lost 1 base and the J segment 5 bases; nucleotides outside the gene matches: 7. From germline, CDR1 is MGHRA and CDR2 YSYEKL. The sequenced target, TCR beta, came from blood CD8+ and CD4+ T cells. FACS enriched CD8+ TEMRA cells, while bulk CD8+ and CD4+ were negatively isolated. With random hexamers, roughly 0.45 to 1 ug RNA was reverse transcribed. Amplification of TCR beta CDR3 by immunoSEQ multiplex PCR spanned 54 Vbeta and 13 Jbeta. One entry per CDR3 protein, called by TCRdb with MiXCR from the immunoSEQ multiplex PCR reads. The table lists fewer than 200,000 distinct CDR3 sequences, 75% to 95% of them singletons, with around 0.079% in the top ten.

The sequenced sample consisted of CD4+ T cells from PBMCs. The clonotype comes from a human donor with Susac syndrome. The chain has TRBV4-1 and TRBJ1-5; 8 nucleotides align to TRBD1. The CDR3 is CASSQAPGQADQPQHF. The CDR3 coding sequence is TGCGCCAGCAGCCAAGCCCCGGGACAGGCTGATCAGCCCCAGCATTTT.